Sequencing of this T cell receptor (beta chain) was carried out in a study of blood T cell repertoires in COVID-19. Study background: The United States, Italy and Spain supplied acute and convalescent COVID-19 samples. PBMCs, B-cell-depleted T cells, or T cells provided the cDNA or gDNA that made up the material.

Per the study methods: Cell counts per sample came from amplifying reference gene primers. Data came from immunoSEQ multiplex PCR; TCRdb stores just in-frame clones and leaves some out. The DNA was the basis for D and trimming; V, J and clone size are from that table. The sample includes about 180,000 clones, more than 90% of them seen just once. The CDR3 has 17 residues. Germline CDR1 is MGHRA and CDR2 is YSYEKL. V shed 2 bases and J 2 bases; nucleotides not matched to a gene: 4. The V call is TRBV4-1, the J call TRBJ2-2; TRBD2 aligns across 11 bases. This receptor was taken from a man over 45 with acute or convalescent COVID-19. Source material: peripheral blood. CDR3: CASSQYSGRDNTGELFF. The CDR3 DNA is TGCGCCAGCAGCCAATATAGCGGGAGGGACAACACCGGGGAGCTGTTTTTT.